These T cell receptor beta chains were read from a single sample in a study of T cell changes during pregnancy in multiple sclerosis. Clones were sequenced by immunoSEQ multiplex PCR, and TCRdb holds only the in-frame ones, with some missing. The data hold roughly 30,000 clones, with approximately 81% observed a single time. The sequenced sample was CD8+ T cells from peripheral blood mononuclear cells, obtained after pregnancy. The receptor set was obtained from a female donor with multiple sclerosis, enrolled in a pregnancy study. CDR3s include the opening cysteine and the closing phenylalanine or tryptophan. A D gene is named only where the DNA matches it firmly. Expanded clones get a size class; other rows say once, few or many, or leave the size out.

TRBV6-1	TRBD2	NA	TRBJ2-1	CASSARGGHDEQFF	TGTGCCAGCAGTGCCCGGGGGGGCCACGATGAGCAGTTCTTC
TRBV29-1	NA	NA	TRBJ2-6	CSVEGGPSGANVLTF	TGCAGCGTTGAAGGGGGGCCCTCTGGGGCCAACGTCCTGACTTTC
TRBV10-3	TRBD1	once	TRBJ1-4	CAISDPNRGRNEKLFF	TGTGCCATCAGTGACCCGAACAGGGGCCGTAATGAAAAACTGTTTTTT
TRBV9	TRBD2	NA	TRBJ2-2	CASSASGGPYPTGELFF	TGTGCCAGCAGCGCTAGCGGGGGGCCCTATCCGACGGGGGAGCTGTTTTTT
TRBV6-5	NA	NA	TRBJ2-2	CASSYGQTGELFF	TGTGCCAGCAGTTACGGGCAGACCGGGGAGCTGTTTTTT
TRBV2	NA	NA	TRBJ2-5	CASRSGETQYF	TGTGCCAGCAGGTCCGGAGAGACCCAGTACTTC
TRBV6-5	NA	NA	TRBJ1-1	CASSQTGPWAEAFF	TGTGCCAGCAGCCAGACAGGCCCGTGGGCTGAAGCTTTCTTT
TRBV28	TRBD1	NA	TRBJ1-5	CASSTGQDGVQPQHF	TGTGCCAGCAGTACCGGACAGGACGGTGTACAGCCCCAGCATTTT
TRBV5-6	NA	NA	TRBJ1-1	CASSSSVNTEAFF	TGTGCCAGCAGCTCCTCAGTGAACACTGAAGCTTTCTTT
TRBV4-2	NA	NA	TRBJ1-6	CASSQEGRPNSPLHF	TGTGCCAGCAGCCAAGAGGGCCGACCTAATTCACCCCTCCACTTT
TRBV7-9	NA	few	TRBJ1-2	CASEQVNYGYTF	TGTGCCAGCGAGCAGGTTAACTATGGCTACACCTTC
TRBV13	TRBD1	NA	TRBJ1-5	CASSPGQGATPQHF	TGTGCCAGCAGCCCGGGACAGGGGGCAACGCCCCAGCATTTT
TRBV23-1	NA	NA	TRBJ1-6	CASSQSSYSYNSPLHF	TGCGCCAGCAGTCAATCGAGCTACTCCTATAATTCACCCCTCCACTTT
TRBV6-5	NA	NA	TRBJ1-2	CASSSPHGGYTF	TGTGCCAGCAGTTCCCCCCACGGGGGCTACACCTTC